This record concerns one T cell receptor beta chain sequence. The target antigen is unknown. Sorting with CD45RO/CCR7/CD25/CD127/CD95/CD27 yielded naive, central memory, regulatory and stem-like memory CD4+ cells. Sorted populations all had greater than 95% purity. The entry originates in a study of beta chain features in type 1 diabetes. Study overall: Age, gender, cell numbers and subset yield matched between patients and controls.

Germline V gene sequence: CDR1 MNHNY, CDR2 SVGAGI (reference sequence). The CDR3 sequence is 13 residues long. V was trimmed by 8 bases and J by 6 bases, leaving 16 bases between them. Notes on the study in general: There was a moderate but significant shortening of TCRB CDR3s in all four CD4+ subsets of Type 1 diabetes patients. A definitive answer on HLA type influencing TCRB rearrangement was not reached here.

Every isolated RNA sample was fully reverse transcribed, so sequencing captured expressed TCRB transcripts. Only in-frame clones appear in the TCRdb table, and some are missing; sequencing was by immunoSEQ multiplex PCR. The data hold about 340,000 clones, with 9.3% observed a single time. The sample was central memory CD4+ T cells from blood. V usage is TRBV6-6 and J usage is TRBJ1-1; possible D gene TRBD1, 6 bases. This sequence was found in a man aged 25 to 45 with type 1 diabetes. CDR3 coding DNA: TGTGCCAGCGTTAGGGGGGGGATCCCTGAAGCTTTCTTT. Translated, it gives CASVRGGIPEAFF.